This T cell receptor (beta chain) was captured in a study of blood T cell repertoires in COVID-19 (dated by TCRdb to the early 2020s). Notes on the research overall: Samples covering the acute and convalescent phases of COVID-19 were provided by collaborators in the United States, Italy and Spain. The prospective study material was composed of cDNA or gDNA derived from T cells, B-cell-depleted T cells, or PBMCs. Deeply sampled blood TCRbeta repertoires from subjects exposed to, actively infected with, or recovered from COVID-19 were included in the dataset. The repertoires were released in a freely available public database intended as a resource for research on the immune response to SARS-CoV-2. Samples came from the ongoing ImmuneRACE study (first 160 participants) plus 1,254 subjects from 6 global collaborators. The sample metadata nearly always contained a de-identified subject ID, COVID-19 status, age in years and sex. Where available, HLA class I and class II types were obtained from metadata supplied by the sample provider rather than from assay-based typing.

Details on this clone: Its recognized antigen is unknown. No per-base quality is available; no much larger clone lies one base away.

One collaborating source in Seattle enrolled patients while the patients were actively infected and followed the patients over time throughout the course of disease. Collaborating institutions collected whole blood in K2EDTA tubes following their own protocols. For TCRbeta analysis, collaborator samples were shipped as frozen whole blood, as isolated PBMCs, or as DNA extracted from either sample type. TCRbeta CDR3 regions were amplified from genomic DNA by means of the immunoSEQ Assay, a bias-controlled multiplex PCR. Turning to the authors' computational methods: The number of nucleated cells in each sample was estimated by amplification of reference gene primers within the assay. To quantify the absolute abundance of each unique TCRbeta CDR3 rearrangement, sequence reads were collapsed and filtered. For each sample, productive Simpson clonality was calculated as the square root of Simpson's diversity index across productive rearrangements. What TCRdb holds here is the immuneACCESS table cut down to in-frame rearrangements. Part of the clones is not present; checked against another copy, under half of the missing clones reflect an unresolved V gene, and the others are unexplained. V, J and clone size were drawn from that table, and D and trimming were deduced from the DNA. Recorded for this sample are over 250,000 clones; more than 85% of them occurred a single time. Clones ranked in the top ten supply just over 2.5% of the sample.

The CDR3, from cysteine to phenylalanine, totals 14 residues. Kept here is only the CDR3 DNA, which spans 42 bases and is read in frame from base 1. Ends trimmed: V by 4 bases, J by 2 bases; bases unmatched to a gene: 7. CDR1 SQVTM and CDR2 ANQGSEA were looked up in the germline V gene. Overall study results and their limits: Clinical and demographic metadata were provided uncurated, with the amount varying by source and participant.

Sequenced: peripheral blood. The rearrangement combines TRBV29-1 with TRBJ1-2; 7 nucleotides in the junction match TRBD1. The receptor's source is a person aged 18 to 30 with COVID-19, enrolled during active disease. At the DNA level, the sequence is TGCAGCGTTGCCCGGGACAGCCAGAACTATGGCTACACCTTC. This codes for CSVARDSQNYGYTF.